The 31 T cell receptor beta chains in this list originate from one sample, sequenced in a study of blood T cell repertoires in COVID-19 (dated by TCRdb to between 2020 and 2021). Receptors were amplified or captured by the immunoSEQ multiplex PCR assay. Drawn from immuneACCESS, this table holds only the in-frame rearrangements with V and J called that TCRdb kept. Clones are partly lost; checked studies trace under half to an unresolved V gene and leave the rest unexplained. The sample table shows 160,000 or so clones, and approximately 93% are seen once. The ten largest clones take up 2% of the sample. The sequenced sample was peripheral blood. These receptors were collected from a woman aged 55-69 years with COVID-19, enrolled during active disease.

The V call is TRBV9, the J call TRBJ1-2, with unresolved D. CDR1 and CDR2 from the germline V gene are SGDLS and YYNGEE. V lost 3 bases and J lost 5, with 5 bases in between. The CDR3 is 11 residues long. The CDR3 loop is CASSAYYGYTF. The CDR3 region has the DNA TGTGCCAGCAGCGCTTATTATGGCTACACCTTC.

The chain is built from TRBV19 and TRBJ1-2; possibly TRBD1 for D (5 bases). CDR1 LNHDA and CDR2 SQIVND come from the germline V gene (reference sequence). Trimming took 7 bases from V and 8 from J, leaving 23 bases between them. This CDR3 comprises 15 residues. The CDR3: CASTKRQHPNGGYTF. The CDR3 region has the DNA TGTGCCAGTACTAAGAGACAGCACCCAAATGGAGGCTACACCTTC. Full variable domain (outside the CDR3, taken from reference TRBV19 and TRBJ1-2): DGGITQSPKYLFRKEGQNVTLSCEQNLNHDAMYWYRQDPGQGLRLIYYSQIVNDFQKGDIAEGYSVSREKKESFPLTVTSAQKNPTAFYLCASTKRQHPNGGYTFGSGTRLTVV.

This sequence joins TRBV25-1 and TRBJ1-2, with 7 bases aligning to TRBD1. The CDR3 totals 14 residues. Trimming removed 1 base from V and 8 bases from J; junction bases left unmatched: 7. Germline-derived CDR1 and CDR2 are MGHDK and SYGVNS. This chain's CDR3 is CASSELGQGVGYTF. DNA of the CDR3: TGTGCCAGCAGTGAATTGGGGCAGGGGGTAGGCTACACCTTC.

This sequence joins TRBV7-9 and TRBJ2-7; D unresolved. Germline V gene sequence: CDR1 SEHNR, CDR2 FQNEAQ (reference sequence). CDR3 length: 13 residues. Trimming pared 3 bases from V and 7 bases from J, leaving 13 bases between. CDR3 amino acids: CASSFIGPEEQYF. The CDR3 coding sequence is TGTGCCAGCAGCTTTATAGGCCCGGAGGAGCAGTACTTC.

The count of this clone is one. V usage is TRBV4-3 and J usage is TRBJ1-2, with D perhaps TRBD1 (6 bases). Trimming took off 3 bases at V and 3 bases at J, with 14 bases between the two ends. Germline loops: CDR1 LGHNA, CDR2 YSLEER. The length of the CDR3 is 15 residues. CDR3 nucleotides: TGCGCCAGCAGCCAGGGCGAGGGGGATTACTATGGCTACACCTTC. Translating it yields CASSQGEGDYYGYTF.

V is TRBV30 and J is TRBJ1-1; D not resolved. The V end was cut by 0 bases, the J end by 3 bases, with 8 bases between. Looked up from germline, CDR1 is GTSNPN and CDR2 is SVGIG (reference sequence). The CDR3 covers 13 residues. The CDR3 nucleotides are TGTGCCTGGAGTGTACTGATGTACACTGAAGCTTTCTTT. It codes for CAWSVLMYTEAFF.

J is TRBJ2-3 and V is TRBV29-1; TRBD1 matches at 8 bases. CDR1 is SQVTM and CDR2 is ANQGSEA in the germline V gene. This CDR3 contains 11 residues. V dropped 8 bases and J dropped 7; count of bases not matched to a gene: 5. CDR3 amino acids: CSLDRDNTQYF. The CDR3 DNA reads as TGCAGCCTGGACAGGGACAATACGCAGTATTTT.

This sequence joins TRBV27 and TRBJ1-2, with D uncertain. This CDR3 comprises 13 residues. V was clipped by 5 bases and J by 4 bases, with 11 bases between them. Germline CDR1 MNHEY, CDR2 SMNVEV (reference sequence). Written as DNA, the CDR3 is TGTGCCAGCAGTCCCTCGTACAGCTATGGCTACACCTTC. It yields the protein CASSPSYSYGYTF.

The chain employs TRBV7-3 and TRBJ1-1; 8 positions match TRBD1. J lost 1 base, V lost 1 base, and 8 bases had no gene match. This CDR3 is built from 17 residues. The germline V gene encodes CDR1 SGHTA and CDR2 FQGTGA. The CDR3 nucleotides are TGTGCCAGCAGCTTAATAATGGGTGGACAGGGGAACACTGAAGCTTTCTTT. Translated: CASSLIMGGQGNTEAFF.

The chain links TRBV27 to TRBJ2-5; the D gene is possibly TRBD1 (6 bases). From germline, CDR1 is MNHEY and CDR2 SMNVEV (reference sequence). The CDR3 consists of 17 residues. Trimming left V 2 bases short and J 1 base short, with 17 bases between. The CDR3 reads CASSLTFRDTLQETQYF. The CDR3 DNA sequence: TGTGCCAGCAGTTTAACGTTCCGGGACACCCTCCAAGAGACCCAGTACTTC.

V gene TRBV7-2 combines with J gene TRBJ1-3, with 8 bases identical to TRBD1. CDR3 length: 15 residues. Germline values: CDR1 SGHTA, CDR2 FQGNSA. V gave up 2 bases and J gave up 4 bases; unmatched junction bases: 4. The CDR3 sequence: CASSLQGAWGNTIYF. DNA of the CDR3: TGTGCCAGCAGCTTACAGGGGGCGTGGGGAAACACCATATATTTT.

The chain is built from TRBV7-2 and TRBJ1-1; D is perhaps TRBD1 (6 bases). The germline gives CDR1 SGHTA, CDR2 FQGNSA. V was trimmed by 1 base and J by 1 base, leaving 7 bases between them. The CDR3 consists of 14 residues. The CDR3, as DNA: TGTGCCAGCAGCTTAGACAGGGCGAACACTGAAGCTTTCTTT. This translates into CASSLDRANTEAFF.

This rearrangement joins TRBV7-9 to TRBJ2-7, with 9 positions matching TRBD1. Trimming took 2 bases from V and 5 from J; bases not matched to a gene: 7. CDR1 is SEHNR, CDR2 FQNEAQ, per germline (reference sequence). CDR3 length: 15 residues. CDR3 bases: TGTGCCAGCAGCTTACTCGGACAGGGGACCCACGAGCAGTACTTC. Translated: CASSLLGQGTHEQYF. The whole variable domain, remainder taken from reference TRBV7-9 and TRBJ2-7, is DTGVSQNPRHKITKRGQNVTFRCDPISEHNRLYWYRQTLGQGPEFLTYFQNEAQLEKSRLLSDRFSAERPKGSFSTLEIQRTEQGDSAMYLCASSLLGQGTHEQYFGPGTRLTVT.

This clone was recorded once. The V gene is TRBV5-4, the J gene TRBJ2-3; 8 nucleotides match TRBD2. CDR1 is SGHNT, CDR2 YYREEE, per germline (reference sequence). Trimming at V came to 2 bases and at J to 1 base, leaving 6 bases not matched to a gene. The CDR3 sequence is 16 residues long. CDR3: CASSLLAGLGTDTQYF. CDR3 in DNA: TGTGCCAGCAGCTTATTAGCGGGGCTTGGCACAGATACGCAGTATTTT.

V and J are TRBV12-3 or TRBV12-4 and TRBJ1-3, with a possible D match to TRBD1 (6 bases). Between the trimmed V and J ends, which lost 6 bases and 2 bases, there was a span of 8 bases. CDR3 size: 13 residues. Here the CDR3 DNA reads TGTGCCAGCAGACAGGGAACTGGAAACACCATATATTTT. Encoded protein: CASRQGTGNTIYF.

V is TRBV5-3 and J is TRBJ1-2; D is undetermined. TRBV5-3 is marked as an open reading frame, function uncertain. There are 8 residues in the CDR3. The CDR3 DNA reads TGTGATCCCGATGGCTACACCTTC. Translating it yields CDPDGYTF.

The J gene is TRBJ2-7, the V gene TRBV24-1, with D perhaps TRBD2 (6 bases). Trimming cost V 9 bases and J 3 bases, with 14 bases left between them. CDR1 KGHDR and CDR2 SFDVKD come from the germline V gene. The CDR3 is 13 amino acids. The CDR3 here is CATGSGVDYEQYF. In DNA, the CDR3 is TGTGCCACCGGCTCGGGAGTTGACTACGAGCAGTACTTC.

V and J are TRBV3-1 (or the pseudogene TRBV3-2) and TRBJ1-5; D possibly corresponds to TRBD1 (5 bases). The V gene's germline CDR1 is LGHDT and CDR2 YNNKEL (reference sequence). V gave up 6 bases and J gave up 1 base, with 13 bases separating them. This CDR3 is built from 15 residues. DNA for the CDR3: TGTGCCAGCAGTCTTTCAGGGTTGAGCAATCAGCCCCAGCATTTT. Translating gives CASSLSGLSNQPQHF.

V is TRBV29-1 and J is TRBJ1-2; no clear D gene. The CDR3 consists of 15 residues. Deletions cut 4 bases from V and 5 bases from J, with 20 bases between. The germline gives CDR1 SQVTM, CDR2 ANQGSEA. CDR3 in DNA: TGCAGCGTTGCGGAACTGCGGGTGGGGATATATGGCTACACCTTC. It is translated as CSVAELRVGIYGYTF.

The V and J genes are TRBV7-2 and TRBJ2-3, with D possibly matching TRBD1 (5 bases). The V end lost 1 base, the J end lost 4 bases, and 9 bases lay between the germline ends. The germline V gene encodes CDR1 SGHTA and CDR2 FQGNSA. The CDR3 is 14 residues long. CDR3 bases: TGTGCCAGCAGCTTAGGACAGATCTCAGATACGCAGTATTTT. This sequence encodes CASSLGQISDTQYF.

This clone was found once. This chain links TRBV9 with TRBJ1-3, with TRBD1 identical over 11 bases. V trimming: 4 bases; J trimming: 4 bases; junction bases outside the gene matches: 10. Germline CDR1 and CDR2: SGDLS and YYNGEE. The length of the CDR3 is 17 residues. The CDR3 reads CASSLGQGAPGGNTIYF. DNA of the CDR3: TGTGCCAGCAGCCTTGGACAGGGGGCGCCCGGGGGAAACACCATATATTTT.

The chain couples TRBV7-3 to TRBJ2-2, with 7 bases aligning to TRBD1. The CDR3 loop spans 16 amino acids. V lost 6 bases and J lost 6; bases outside the gene matches: 13. Germline CDR1 and CDR2: SGHTA and FQGTGA. The CDR3 loop reads CASRPKTGWGPGELFF. The CDR3 DNA follows: TGTGCCAGCAGGCCCAAGACAGGGTGGGGGCCCGGGGAGCTGTTTTTT.

The chain is built from TRBV6-6 and TRBJ2-1; 7 bases agree with TRBD1. This CDR3 has 17 amino acids. The ends lost 5 bases at V and 2 bases at J; junction bases unmatched: 12. Looked up from germline, CDR1 is MNHNY and CDR2 is SVGAGI (reference sequence). The CDR3 bases are TGTGCCAGCAGTCGATTAACCGGGACAGACGCCTACAATGAGCAGTTCTTC. Its translation: CASSRLTGTDAYNEQFF.

V usage is TRBV6-1 and J usage is TRBJ1-2, with 8 bases aligning to TRBD1. This CDR3 has 15 residues. Germline CDR1 is MNHNS and CDR2 is SASEGT. V was pared by 0 bases and J by 7 bases, with 7 bases of the junction left unmatched. CDR3 sequence (DNA): TGTGCCAGCAGTGAAGCCGGTCGGCAGGGGGCTGGCTACACCTTC. Its translation is CASSEAGRQGAGYTF.

The V and J genes are TRBV7-8 and TRBJ2-1; 7 bases match TRBD2. This CDR3 spans 17 amino acids. V shed 0 bases and J 4 bases; nucleotides not matched to a gene: 9. Germline assignment: CDR1 SGHVS and CDR2 FQNEAQ. The CDR3 DNA is TGTGCCAGCAGCTTAGCGCTGGGGACTATGAGATACAATGAGCAGTTCTTC. This sequence encodes CASSLALGTMRYNEQFF.

V and J are TRBV6-5 and TRBJ1-1, with unresolved D. V was cut by 8 bases and J by 8 bases, with 24 bases left in between. Germline assignment: CDR1 MNHEY and CDR2 SVGAGI. CDR3 size: 15 residues. The CDR3 DNA is TGTGCCAGCGGCGTCAGGCGAATAGACAATCGGGAAGCTTTCTTT. Translated: CASGVRRIDNREAFF.

The chain couples TRBV4-3 to TRBJ1-2; weak D call: TRBD1 (5 bases). V lost 3 bases and J 7 bases, leaving 15 bases between the germline ends. The V gene's germline CDR1 is LGHNA and CDR2 YSLEER. CDR3 length: 14 residues. This chain's CDR3 is CASSHPDSPRGYTF. For the CDR3, the DNA is TGCGCCAGCAGCCACCCCGACAGCCCCCGTGGCTACACCTTC.

The V gene is TRBV29-1, the J gene TRBJ1-4; the D gene is possibly TRBD1 (6 bases). CDR3 size: 15 residues. In germline, CDR1 is SQVTM, CDR2 ANQGSEA. V lost 5 bases, J lost 6 bases, and 19 bases lay in between. Written as DNA, the CDR3 is TGCAGCGTTAGAAGAAACAGGGAGGGGTATGAAAAACTGTTTTTT. Protein product: CSVRRNREGYEKLFF.

This chain uses TRBV7-9 with TRBJ1-4; D call uncertain. Germline CDR1 and CDR2: SEHNR and FQNEAQ (reference sequence). The V gene lost 4 bases and the J gene lost 14 bases, with 14 bases spanning the gap. The CDR3 has 12 amino acids. CDR3: CASSYNSGSLFF. The CDR3, as DNA: TGTGCCAGCAGCTATAACAGCGGTTCGCTGTTTTTT.

The V gene is TRBV7-3, the J gene TRBJ2-2, with D perhaps TRBD1 (6 bases). V was pared by 4 bases and J by 1 base, with 10 bases between. Germline V gene sequence: CDR1 SGHTA, CDR2 FQGTGA. The CDR3 runs to 15 residues. The CDR3 bases are TGTGCCAGCAGCTACCTGACAGGGAACACCGGGGAGCTGTTTTTT. Its protein is CASSYLTGNTGELFF.

The chain joins TRBV6-6 to TRBJ1-4; 8 nucleotides line up with TRBD1. Germline CDR1 reads MNHNY; CDR2 reads SVGAGI (reference sequence). Germline trimming cut 5 bases from V and 2 bases from J; bases unmatched to any gene: 7. This CDR3 contains 16 residues. In DNA, the CDR3 is TGTGCCAGCAGTCTTTATAGGACAGGGACTAATGAAAAACTGTTTTTT. It specifies CASSLYRTGTNEKLFF.